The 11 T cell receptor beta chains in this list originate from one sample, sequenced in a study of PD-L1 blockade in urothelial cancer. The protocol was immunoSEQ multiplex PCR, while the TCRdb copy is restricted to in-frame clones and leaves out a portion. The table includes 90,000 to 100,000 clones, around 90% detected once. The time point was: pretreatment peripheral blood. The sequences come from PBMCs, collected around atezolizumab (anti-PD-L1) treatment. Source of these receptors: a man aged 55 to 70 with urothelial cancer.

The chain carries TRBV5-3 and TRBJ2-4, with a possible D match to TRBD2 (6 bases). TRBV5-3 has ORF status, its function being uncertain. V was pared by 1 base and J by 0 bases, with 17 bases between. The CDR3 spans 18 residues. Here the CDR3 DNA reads TGTGCCAGAAGCTTGCGGTCGGAGACTAGTATAGCCAAAAACATTCAGTACTTC. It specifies CARSLRSETSIAKNIQYF.

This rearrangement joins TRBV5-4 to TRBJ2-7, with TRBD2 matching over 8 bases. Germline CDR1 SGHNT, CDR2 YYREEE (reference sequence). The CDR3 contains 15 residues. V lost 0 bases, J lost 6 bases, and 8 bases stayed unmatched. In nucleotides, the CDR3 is TGTGCCAGCAGCTTGGTAGGGACTAGTGGAGTCGAGCAGTACTTC. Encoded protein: CASSLVGTSGVEQYF.

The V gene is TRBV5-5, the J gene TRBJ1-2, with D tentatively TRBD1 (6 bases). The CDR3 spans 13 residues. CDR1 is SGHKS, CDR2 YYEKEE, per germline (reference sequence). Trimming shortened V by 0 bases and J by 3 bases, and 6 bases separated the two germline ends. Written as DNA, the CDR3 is TGTGCCAGCAGCTTGGACAGGGACTATGGCTACACCTTC. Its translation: CASSLDRDYGYTF.

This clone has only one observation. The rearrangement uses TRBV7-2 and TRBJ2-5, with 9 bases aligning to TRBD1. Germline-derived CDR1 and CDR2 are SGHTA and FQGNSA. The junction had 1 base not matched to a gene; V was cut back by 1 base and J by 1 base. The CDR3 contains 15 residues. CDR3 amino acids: CASSLEGQGQETQYF. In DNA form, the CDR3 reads TGTGCCAGCAGCTTAGAGGGACAGGGCCAAGAGACCCAGTACTTC.

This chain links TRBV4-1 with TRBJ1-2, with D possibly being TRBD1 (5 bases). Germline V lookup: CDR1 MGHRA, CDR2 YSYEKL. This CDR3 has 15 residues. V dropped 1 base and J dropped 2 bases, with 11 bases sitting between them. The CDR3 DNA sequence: TGCGCCAGCAGCCAAGGCCAGGGAGGGAACTATGGCTACACCTTC. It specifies CASSQGQGGNYGYTF.

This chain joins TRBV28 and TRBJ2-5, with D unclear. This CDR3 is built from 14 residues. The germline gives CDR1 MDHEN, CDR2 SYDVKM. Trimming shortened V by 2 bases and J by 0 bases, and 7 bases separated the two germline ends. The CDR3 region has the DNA TGTGCCAGCAGTTTACTGGAGTACCAAGAGACCCAGTACTTC. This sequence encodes CASSLLEYQETQYF. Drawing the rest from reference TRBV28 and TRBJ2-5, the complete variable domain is DVKVTQSSRYLVKRTGEKVFLECVQDMDHENMFWYRQDPGLGLRLIYFSYDVKMKEKGDIPEGYSVSREKKERFSLILESASTNQTSMYLCASSLLEYQETQYFGPGTRLLVL.

This CDR3 is CASSQGGASNEQYF. CDR3 DNA sequence: TGTGCCAGCAGTCAGGGGGGCGCGTCCAACGAGCAGTACTTC. The rearrangement joins TRBV6-6 to TRBJ2-7, with D possibly TRBD1 on 7 matching bases. The CDR3 contains 14 residues. The germline V gene has CDR1 MNHNY and CDR2 SVGAGI (reference sequence). The ends were cut back, 5 bases at V and 5 bases at J, with 16 bases in the middle.

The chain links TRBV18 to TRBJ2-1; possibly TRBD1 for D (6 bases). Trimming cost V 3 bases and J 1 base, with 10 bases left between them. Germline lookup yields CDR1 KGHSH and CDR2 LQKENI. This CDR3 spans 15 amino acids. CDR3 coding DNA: TGTGCCAGCTCACCGCGGACAGTTTCCTACAATGAGCAGTTCTTC. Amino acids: CASSPRTVSYNEQFF.

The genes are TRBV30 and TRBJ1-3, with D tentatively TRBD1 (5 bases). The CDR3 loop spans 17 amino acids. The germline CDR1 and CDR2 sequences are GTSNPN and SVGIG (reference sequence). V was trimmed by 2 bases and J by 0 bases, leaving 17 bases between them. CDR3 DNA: TGTGCCTGGAGTAAACCCTCTGCAGGGAACTCTGGAAACACCATATATTTT. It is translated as CAWSKPSAGNSGNTIYF.

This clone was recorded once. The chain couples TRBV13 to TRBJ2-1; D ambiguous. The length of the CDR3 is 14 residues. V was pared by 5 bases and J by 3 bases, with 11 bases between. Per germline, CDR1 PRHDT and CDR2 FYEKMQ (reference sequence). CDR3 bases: TGTGCCAGCAGCCAGACAAGCAACTACAATGAGCAGTTCTTC. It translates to CASSQTSNYNEQFF.

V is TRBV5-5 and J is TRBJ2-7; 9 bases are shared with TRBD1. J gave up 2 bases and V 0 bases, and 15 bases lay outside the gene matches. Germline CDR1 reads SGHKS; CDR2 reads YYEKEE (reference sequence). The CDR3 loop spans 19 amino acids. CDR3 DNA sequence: TGTGCCAGCAGCTTGGCACGACCGGGACAGGGAGACCTACCCTACGAGCAGTACTTC. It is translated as CASSLARPGQGDLPYEQYF.